This TCR beta chain was observed in a study of blood T cells in healthy people across ages. Notes on the study in general: Estimated diversity that came from one million T cells was considered an underestimate. Older age coincided with a roughly linear decline in TCR beta diversity per million T cells.

To note about this clonotype: As yet, its antigen is unknown. The junction differs from germline at one of its ends, possibly a read error.

Alongside a J-beta primer mix, a sample-barcoded 5' primer served in a second PCR lasting roughly 6 to 11 cycles. MiXCR was run by TCRdb on the 5' RACE reads, yielding one entry per CDR3 protein. Of 1.4 million or so distinct CDR3 sequences listed, roughly 43% are singletons. The germline V gene encodes CDR1 MNHEY and CDR2 SVGAGI. The CDR3 has 14 amino acids. This clonotype originated in a young woman in good health. The chain carries TRBV6-5 and TRBJ2-3, with D hard to call. The sample consisted of blood. The DNA for the CDR3 is TGTGCCAGCAGTGACTCAAGTCCACCGGATACGCAGTATTTT. Its protein is CASSDSSPPDTQYF.